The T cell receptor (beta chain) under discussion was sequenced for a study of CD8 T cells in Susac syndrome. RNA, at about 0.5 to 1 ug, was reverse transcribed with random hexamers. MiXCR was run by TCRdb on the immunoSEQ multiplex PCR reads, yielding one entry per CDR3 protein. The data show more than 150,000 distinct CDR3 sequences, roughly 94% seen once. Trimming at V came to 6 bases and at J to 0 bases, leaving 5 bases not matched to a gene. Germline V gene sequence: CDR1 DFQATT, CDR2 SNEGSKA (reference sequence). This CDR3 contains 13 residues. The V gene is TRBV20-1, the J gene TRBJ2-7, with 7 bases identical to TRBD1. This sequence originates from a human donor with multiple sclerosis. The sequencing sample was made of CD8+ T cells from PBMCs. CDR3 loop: CSAPGTDSYEQYF. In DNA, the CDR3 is TGCAGTGCGCCCGGGACAGACTCCTACGAGCAGTACTTC.